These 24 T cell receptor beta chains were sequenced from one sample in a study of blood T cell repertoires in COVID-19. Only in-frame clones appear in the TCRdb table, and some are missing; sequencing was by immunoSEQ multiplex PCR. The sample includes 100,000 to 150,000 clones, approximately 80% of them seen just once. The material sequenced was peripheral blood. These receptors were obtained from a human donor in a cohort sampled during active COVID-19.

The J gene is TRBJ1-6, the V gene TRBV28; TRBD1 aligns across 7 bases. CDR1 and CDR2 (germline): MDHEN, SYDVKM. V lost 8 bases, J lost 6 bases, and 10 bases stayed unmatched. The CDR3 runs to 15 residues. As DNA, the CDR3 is TGTGCCAGCTACTTCCAGGGGGAGGTTAATTCACCCCTCCACTTT. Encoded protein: CASYFQGEVNSPLHF.

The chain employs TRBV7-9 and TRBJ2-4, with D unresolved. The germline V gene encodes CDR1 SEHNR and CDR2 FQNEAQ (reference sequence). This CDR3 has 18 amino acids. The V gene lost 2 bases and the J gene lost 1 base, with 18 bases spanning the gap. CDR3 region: CASSLSVGAPFAKNIQYF. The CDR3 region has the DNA TGTGCCAGCAGCTTATCGGTGGGCGCCCCCTTCGCCAAAAACATTCAGTACTTC.

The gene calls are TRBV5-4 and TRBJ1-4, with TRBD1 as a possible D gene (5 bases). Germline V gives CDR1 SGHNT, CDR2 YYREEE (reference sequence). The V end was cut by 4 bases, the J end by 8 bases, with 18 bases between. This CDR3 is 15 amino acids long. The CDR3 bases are TGTGCCAGCAGCGGACGGGGGGTGATAGGGGAAAAACTGTTTTTT. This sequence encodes CASSGRGVIGEKLFF.

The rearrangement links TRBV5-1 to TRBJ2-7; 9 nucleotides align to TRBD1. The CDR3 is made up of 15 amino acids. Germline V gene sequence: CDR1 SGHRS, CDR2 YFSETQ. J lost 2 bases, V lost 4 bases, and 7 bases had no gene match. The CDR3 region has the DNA TGCGCCAGCAGCCCTTCGGGGACAGGGCCCTACGAGCAGTACTTC. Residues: CASSPSGTGPYEQYF.

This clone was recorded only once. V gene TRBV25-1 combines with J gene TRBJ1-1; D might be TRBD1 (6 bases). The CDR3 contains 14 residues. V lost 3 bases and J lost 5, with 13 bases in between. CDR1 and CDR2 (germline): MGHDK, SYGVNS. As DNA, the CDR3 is TGTGCCAGCAGTGAGATTCAGGGGCGGACTGAAGCTTTCTTT. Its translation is CASSEIQGRTEAFF.

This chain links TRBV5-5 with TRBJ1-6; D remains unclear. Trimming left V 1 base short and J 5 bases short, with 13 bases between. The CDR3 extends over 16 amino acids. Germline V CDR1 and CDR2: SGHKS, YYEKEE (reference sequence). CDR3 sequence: CASSLNVWQNNSPLHF. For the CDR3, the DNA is TGTGCCAGCAGCTTGAACGTGTGGCAGAATAATTCACCCCTCCACTTT.

The CDR3 here is CASSFDRGYSPLHF. As DNA, the CDR3 is TGTGCCAGCAGCTTCGACAGGGGTTATTCACCCCTCCACTTT. The rearrangement links TRBV11-2 to TRBJ1-6, with TRBD1 matching over 8 bases. Trimming at V came to 3 bases and at J to 8 bases, leaving 3 bases not matched to a gene. Germline V lookup: CDR1 SGHAT, CDR2 FQNNGV. The CDR3 length is 14 residues.

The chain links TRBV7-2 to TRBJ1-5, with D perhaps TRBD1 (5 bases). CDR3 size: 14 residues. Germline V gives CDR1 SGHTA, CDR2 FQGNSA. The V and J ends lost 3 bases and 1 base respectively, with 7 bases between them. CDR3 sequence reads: CASSLGLSNQPQHF. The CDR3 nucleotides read TGTGCCAGCAGCTTGGGACTGAGCAATCAGCCCCAGCATTTT.

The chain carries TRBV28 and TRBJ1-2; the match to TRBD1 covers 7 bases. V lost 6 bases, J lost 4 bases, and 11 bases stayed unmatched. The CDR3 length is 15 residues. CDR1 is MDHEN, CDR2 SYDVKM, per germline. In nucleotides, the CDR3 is TGTGCCAGCAGGGGAGGAGGGGGCCGAGGCTATGGCTACACCTTC. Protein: CASRGGGGRGYGYTF.

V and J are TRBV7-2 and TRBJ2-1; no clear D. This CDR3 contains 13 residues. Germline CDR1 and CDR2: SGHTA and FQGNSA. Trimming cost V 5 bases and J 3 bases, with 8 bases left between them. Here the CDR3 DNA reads TGTGCCAGCAGCCGACCGGGCTACAATGAGCAGTTCTTC. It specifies CASSRPGYNEQFF.

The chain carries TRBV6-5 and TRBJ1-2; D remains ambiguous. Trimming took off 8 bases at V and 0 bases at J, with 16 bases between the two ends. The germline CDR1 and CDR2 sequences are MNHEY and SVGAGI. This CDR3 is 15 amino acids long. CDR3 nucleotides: TGTGCCAGCCACAGAGATGGCTTTGCTAACTATGGCTACACCTTC. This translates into CASHRDGFANYGYTF.

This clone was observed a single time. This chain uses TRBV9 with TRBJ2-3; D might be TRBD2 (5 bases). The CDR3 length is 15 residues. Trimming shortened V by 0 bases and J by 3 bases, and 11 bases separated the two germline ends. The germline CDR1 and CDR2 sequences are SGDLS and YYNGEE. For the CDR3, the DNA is TGTGCCAGCAGCGTAGAAGGACTCAAAACAGATACGCAGTATTTT. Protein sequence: CASSVEGLKTDTQYF.

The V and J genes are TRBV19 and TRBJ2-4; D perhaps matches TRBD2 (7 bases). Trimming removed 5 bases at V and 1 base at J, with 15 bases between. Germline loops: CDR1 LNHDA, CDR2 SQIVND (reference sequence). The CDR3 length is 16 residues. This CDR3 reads CASSPPGRGAKNIQYF. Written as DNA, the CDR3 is TGTGCCAGTAGTCCTCCAGGGAGGGGGGCCAAAAACATTCAGTACTTC.

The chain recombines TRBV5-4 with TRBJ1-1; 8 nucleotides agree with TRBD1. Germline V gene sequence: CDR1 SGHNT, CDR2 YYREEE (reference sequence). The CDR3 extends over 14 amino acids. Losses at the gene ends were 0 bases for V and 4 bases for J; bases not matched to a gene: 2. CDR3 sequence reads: CASSLGQGSTEAFF. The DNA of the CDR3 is TGTGCCAGCAGCTTGGGACAGGGGAGCACTGAAGCTTTCTTT.

The CDR3 DNA follows: TGTGCCAGCAGTCCCCCCGCCGGACAGAGCTATGGCTACACCTTC. This translates into CASSPPAGQSYGYTF. This chain connects TRBV6-6 to TRBJ1-2; D may be TRBD1 (6 bases). V shed 5 bases and J shed 4 bases, with 17 bases lying between them. Germline CDR1 is MNHNY and CDR2 is SVGAGI (reference sequence). The CDR3 is 15 residues long.

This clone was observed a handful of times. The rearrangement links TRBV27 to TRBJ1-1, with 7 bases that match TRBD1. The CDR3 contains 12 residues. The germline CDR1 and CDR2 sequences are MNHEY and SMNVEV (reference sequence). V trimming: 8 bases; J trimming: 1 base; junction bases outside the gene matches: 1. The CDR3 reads CASRTGNTEAFF. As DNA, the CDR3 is TGTGCCAGCCGGACAGGGAACACTGAAGCTTTCTTT.

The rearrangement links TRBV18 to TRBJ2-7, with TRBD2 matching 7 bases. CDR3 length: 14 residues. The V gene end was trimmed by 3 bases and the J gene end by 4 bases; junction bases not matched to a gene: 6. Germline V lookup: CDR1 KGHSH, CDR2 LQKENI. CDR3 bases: TGTGCCAGCTCACCGTCTAGCGGCCCATACGAGCAGTACTTC. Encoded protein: CASSPSSGPYEQYF. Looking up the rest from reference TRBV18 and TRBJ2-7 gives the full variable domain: NAGVMQNPRHLVRRRGQEARLRCSPMKGHSHVYWYRQLPEEGLKFMVYLQKENIIDESGMPKERFSAEFPKEGPSILRIQQVVRGDSAAYFCASSPSSGPYEQYFGPGTRLTVT.

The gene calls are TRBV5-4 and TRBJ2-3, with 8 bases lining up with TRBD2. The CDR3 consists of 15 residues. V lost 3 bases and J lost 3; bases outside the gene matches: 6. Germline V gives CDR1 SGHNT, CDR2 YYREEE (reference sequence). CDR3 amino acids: CASSSLAGLTDTQYF. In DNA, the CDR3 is TGTGCCAGCAGCTCCTTAGCGGGATTGACAGATACGCAGTATTTT.

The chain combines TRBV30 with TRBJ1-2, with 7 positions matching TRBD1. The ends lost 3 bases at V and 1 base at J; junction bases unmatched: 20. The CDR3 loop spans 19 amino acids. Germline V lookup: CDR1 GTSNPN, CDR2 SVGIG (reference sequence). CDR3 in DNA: TGTGCCTGGAGGGGGTTCAAAGACAGGGTTTTGTTTGATAACTATGGCTACACCTTC. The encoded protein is CAWRGFKDRVLFDNYGYTF.

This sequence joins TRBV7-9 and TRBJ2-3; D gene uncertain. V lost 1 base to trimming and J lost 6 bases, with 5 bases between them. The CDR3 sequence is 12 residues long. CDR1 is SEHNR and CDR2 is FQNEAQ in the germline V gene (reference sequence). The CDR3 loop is CASSLEPDTQYF. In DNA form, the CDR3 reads TGTGCCAGCAGCTTAGAGCCGGATACGCAGTATTTT.

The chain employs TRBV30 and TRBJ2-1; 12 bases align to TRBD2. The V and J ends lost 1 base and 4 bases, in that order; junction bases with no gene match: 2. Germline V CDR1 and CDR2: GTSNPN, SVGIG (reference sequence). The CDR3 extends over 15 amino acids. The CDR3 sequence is CAWSGGTSGYNEQFF. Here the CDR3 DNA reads TGTGCCTGGAGTGGGGGGACTAGCGGGTACAATGAGCAGTTCTTC.

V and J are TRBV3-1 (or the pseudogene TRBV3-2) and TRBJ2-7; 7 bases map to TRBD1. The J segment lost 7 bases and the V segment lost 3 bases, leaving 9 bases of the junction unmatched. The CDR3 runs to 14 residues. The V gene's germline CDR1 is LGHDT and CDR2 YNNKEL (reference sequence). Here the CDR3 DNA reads TGTGCCAGCAGCCATACGGGACAGACAGGGGAGCAGTACTTC. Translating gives CASSHTGQTGEQYF.

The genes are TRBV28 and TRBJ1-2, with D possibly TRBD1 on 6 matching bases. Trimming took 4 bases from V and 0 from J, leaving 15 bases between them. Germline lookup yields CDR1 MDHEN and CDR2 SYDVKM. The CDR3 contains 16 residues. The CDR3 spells CASSSTGGGSNYGYTF. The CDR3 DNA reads TGTGCCAGCAGTTCGACAGGTGGAGGATCTAACTATGGCTACACCTTC.

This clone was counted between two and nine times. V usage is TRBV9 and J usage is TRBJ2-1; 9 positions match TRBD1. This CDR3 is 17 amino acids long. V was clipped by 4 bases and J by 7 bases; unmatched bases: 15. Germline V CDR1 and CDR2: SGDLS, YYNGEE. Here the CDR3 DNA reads TGTGCCAGCAGCCCACAGCTCGGGACAGGGTCTGAGAATGAGCAGTTCTTC. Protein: CASSPQLGTGSENEQFF.